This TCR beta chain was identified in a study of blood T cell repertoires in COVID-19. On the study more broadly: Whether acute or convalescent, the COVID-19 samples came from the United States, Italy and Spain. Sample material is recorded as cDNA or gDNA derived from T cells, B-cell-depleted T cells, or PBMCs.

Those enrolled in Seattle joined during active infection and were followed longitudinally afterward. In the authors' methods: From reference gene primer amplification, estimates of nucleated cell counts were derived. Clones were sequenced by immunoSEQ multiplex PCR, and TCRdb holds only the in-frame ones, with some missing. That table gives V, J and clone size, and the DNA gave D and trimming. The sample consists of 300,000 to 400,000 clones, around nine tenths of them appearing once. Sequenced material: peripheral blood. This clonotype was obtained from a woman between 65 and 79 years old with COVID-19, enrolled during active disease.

The CDR3 spells CAISEGGLYGYTF. As DNA, the CDR3 is TGTGCCATCAGTGAGGGAGGCCTCTATGGCTACACCTTC. This sequence joins TRBV10-3 and TRBJ1-2; D gene ambiguous. The germline gives CDR1 ENHRY, CDR2 SYGVKD. The ends were cut back, 2 bases at V and 4 bases at J, with 8 bases in the middle. CDR3 size: 13 residues.